What follows are 27 T cell receptor beta chains derived from one specimen sequenced in a study of blood T cell repertoires in COVID-19. Libraries were prepared by immunoSEQ multiplex PCR; TCRdb keeps only in-frame clonotypes and omits some of them. This table has roughly 230,000 clones, approximately 86% appearing once. Sequencing was carried out using peripheral blood. The receptor source for this set is a human donor in a cohort sampled during active COVID-19.

The chain couples TRBV12-3 or TRBV12-4 to TRBJ1-1; no reliable D call. This CDR3 has 13 residues. V gave up 7 bases and J gave up 0 bases, with 9 bases separating them. The CDR3 nucleotides are TGTGCCAGCACCCGAAACATGAACACTGAAGCTTTCTTT. This gives the protein CASTRNMNTEAFF.

V usage is TRBV9 and J usage is TRBJ1-2; 8 bases match TRBD1. Germline loops: CDR1 SGDLS, CDR2 YYNGEE. The CDR3 has 13 amino acids. The V segment lost 4 bases and the J segment 3 bases; nucleotides outside the gene matches: 2. Here the CDR3 reads CASSTTGDYGYTF. CDR3 DNA: TGTGCCAGCAGCACGACAGGGGACTATGGCTACACCTTC.

The rearrangement links TRBV6-2 or TRBV6-3 to TRBJ2-7; D perhaps matches TRBD1 (6 bases). Between the trimmed V and J ends, which lost 7 bases and 2 bases, there was a span of 18 bases. From germline, CDR1 is MNHEY and CDR2 SVGEGT. The CDR3 consists of 15 residues. DNA of the CDR3: TGTGCCAGCACCCCCTATGGGAACAGGGCCTACGAGCAGTACTTC. Its translation: CASTPYGNRAYEQYF.

The genes are TRBV12-2 and TRBJ2-7; the D call TRBD2 from the table was never checked on the DNA. TRBV12-2 counts as a pseudogene. The CDR3 totals 18 residues. The CDR3 protein is CASRRRGGTSGSFYEQYF. In DNA form, the CDR3 reads TGTGCAAGTCGCCGCAGGGGGGGTACTAGCGGGAGCTTTTACGAGCAGTACTTC.

The gene calls are TRBV25-1 and TRBJ1-4; D possibly corresponds to TRBD1 (6 bases). V was shortened by 3 bases and J by 2 bases, with 10 bases between the two germline ends. Germline CDR1 and CDR2: MGHDK and SYGVNS. This CDR3 contains 15 residues. CDR3 nucleotides: TGTGCCAGCAGTGACAGGGGACCCACTAATGAAAAACTGTTTTTT. It specifies CASSDRGPTNEKLFF.

This chain uses TRBV6-2 or TRBV6-3 with TRBJ2-1, with TRBD2 matching 7 bases. CDR1 is MNHEY, CDR2 SVGEGT, per germline. Losses at the gene ends were 2 bases for V and 1 base for J; bases not matched to a gene: 11. This CDR3 has 18 residues. CDR3 region: CASSYPGVAGLSYNEQFF. The CDR3 DNA follows: TGTGCCAGCAGTTACCCTGGGGTAGCGGGCCTTTCCTACAATGAGCAGTTCTTC.

V is TRBV12-3 or TRBV12-4 and J is TRBJ1-1; maybe TRBD1 (6 bases). This CDR3 has 12 residues. Trimming took off 8 bases at V and 7 bases at J, with 14 bases between the two ends. CDR3 nucleotide sequence: TGTGCCAGCCTAAACAGGGCGCATGAAGCTTTCTTT. Amino acid sequence: CASLNRAHEAFF.

The chain uses TRBV6-1 and TRBJ1-3; D remains unclear. CDR3 length: 15 amino acids. Germline V gene sequence: CDR1 MNHNS, CDR2 SASEGT. The ends were cut back, 1 base at V and 3 bases at J, with 10 bases in the middle. CDR3 bases: TGTGCCAGCAGTGAAGGGGCGTCGGATGGAAACACCATATATTTT. Its translation: CASSEGASDGNTIYF.

The chain couples TRBV28 to TRBJ1-5; the D gene is possibly TRBD1 (5 bases). The V gene's germline CDR1 is MDHEN and CDR2 SYDVKM. The CDR3 contains 14 residues. The ends were cut back, 2 bases at V and 4 bases at J, with 9 bases in the middle. The chain's CDR3 is CASSLRQLNQPQHF. CDR3 sequence (DNA): TGTGCCAGCAGTTTAAGACAGTTGAATCAGCCCCAGCATTTT. Drawing the rest from reference TRBV28 and TRBJ1-5, the complete variable domain is DVKVTQSSRYLVKRTGEKVFLECVQDMDHENMFWYRQDPGLGLRLIYFSYDVKMKEKGDIPEGYSVSREKKERFSLILESASTNQTSMYLCASSLRQLNQPQHFGDGTRLSIL.

This sequence joins TRBV10-2 and TRBJ1-6; 7 positions match TRBD1. Germline trimming cut 6 bases from V and 5 bases from J; bases unmatched to any gene: 7. Germline V gene sequence: CDR1 WSHSY, CDR2 SAAADI. The CDR3 is 15 residues long. Written as DNA, the CDR3 is TGCGCCAGCAGCCCAGGGGGACGAAATAATTCACCCCTCCACTTT. Translating it yields CASSPGGRNNSPLHF.

The chain carries TRBV7-3 and TRBJ2-1; 14 positions agree with TRBD2. Germline lookup yields CDR1 SGHTA and CDR2 FQGTGA. V shed 2 bases and J 6 bases; nucleotides not matched to a gene: 3. There are 16 residues in the CDR3. CDR3 loop: CASSLEGTSGSNEQFF. CDR3 bases: TGTGCCAGCAGCTTAGAGGGGACTAGCGGGAGCAATGAGCAGTTCTTC.

The table lists this clone with a few counts. V usage is TRBV29-1 and J usage is TRBJ1-3; D is perhaps TRBD1 (5 bases). V gave up 3 bases and J gave up 0 bases, with 6 bases separating them. The CDR3 totals 13 residues. CDR1 is SQVTM and CDR2 is ANQGSEA in the germline V gene. In nucleotides, the CDR3 is TGCAGCGTTGACGGGGGCTCTGGAAACACCATATATTTT. This codes for CSVDGGSGNTIYF.

The rearrangement links TRBV7-9 to TRBJ2-1; D perhaps matches TRBD1 (6 bases). Germline V gene data show CDR1 as SEHNR and CDR2 as FQNEAQ (reference sequence). The CDR3 totals 12 residues. Trimming pared 5 bases from V and 6 bases from J, leaving 8 bases between. CDR3 region: CASSHRVNEQFF. The CDR3 bases are TGTGCCAGCAGCCACAGGGTCAATGAGCAGTTCTTC.

The chain uses TRBV4-1 and TRBJ1-2; TRBD1 might be the D (5 bases). The length of the CDR3 is 15 residues. CDR1 is MGHRA and CDR2 is YSYEKL in the germline V gene. Trimming stripped 1 base from V and 7 bases from J, with 16 bases between. The CDR3 sequence is CASSQVPGTMVGYTF. The CDR3 DNA follows: TGCGCCAGCAGCCAAGTACCAGGGACTATGGTTGGCTACACCTTC.

This clone was seen a single time. The chain couples TRBV6-5 to TRBJ1-2; a weak D match, TRBD1 (5 bases). Between the trimmed V and J ends, which lost 8 bases and 4 bases, there was a span of 11 bases. This CDR3 region has 12 residues. CDR1 is MNHEY and CDR2 is SVGAGI in the germline V gene. The DNA of the CDR3 is TGTGCCAGCCAAGACAGTGTCTATGGCTACACCTTC. Amino acid sequence: CASQDSVYGYTF.

This chain links TRBV27 with TRBJ2-7; 9 positions match TRBD1. The CDR3 is 15 amino acids. Germline lookup yields CDR1 MNHEY and CDR2 SMNVEV (reference sequence). V was pared by 2 bases and J by 2 bases, with 4 bases of the junction left unmatched. This chain's CDR3 is CASSLRQGVTYEQYF. The CDR3 coding sequence is TGTGCCAGCAGTTTAAGACAGGGGGTCACCTACGAGCAGTACTTC.

CDR3 nucleotides: TGTGCCAGCAGCCAAGCGGGAGGATACACCGGGGAGCTGTTTTTT. It is translated as CASSQAGGYTGELFF. The chain recombines TRBV9 with TRBJ2-2, with TRBD2 matching 9 bases. The CDR3 is 15 residues long. CDR1 and CDR2 from the germline V gene are SGDLS and YYNGEE. V dropped 4 bases and J dropped 3; count of bases not matched to a gene: 4.

V usage is TRBV4-1 and J usage is TRBJ1-2; D gene uncertain. V was pared by 6 bases and J by 8 bases, with 16 bases between. CDR3 length: 13 amino acids. Germline CDR1 MGHRA, CDR2 YSYEKL. The CDR3 is CASSVTVSQGYTF. The CDR3 coding sequence is TGCGCCAGCAGTGTTACAGTCTCACAAGGCTACACCTTC.

In the case of this clone: Its ends do not fully match the called genes, so a read error is possible. J is TRBJ2-7 and V is TRBV2; the D gene is possibly TRBD2 (5 bases). In germline, CDR1 is SNHLY, CDR2 FYNNEI. The CDR3 runs to 13 residues. For the CDR3, the DNA is TGTGCCAGCAGTGAAGCGTTGGCCGCGGGTACGCGCTTC. Protein: CASSEALAAGTRF.

V is TRBV4-3 and J is TRBJ1-4; D not certain. The germline V gene has CDR1 LGHNA and CDR2 YSLEER. The CDR3 is 17 residues long. With 1 base removed from V and 7 bases from J, the gap between germline ends came to 19 bases. This CDR3 reads CASSQAPPGGWVEKLFF. The CDR3 DNA reads TGCGCCAGCAGCCAAGCCCCTCCGGGAGGGTGGGTTGAAAAACTGTTTTTT.

This chain joins TRBV7-3 and TRBJ2-5; D remains ambiguous. Trimming stripped 1 base from V and 5 bases from J, with 8 bases between. Germline V CDR1 and CDR2: SGHTA, FQGTGA. The CDR3 extends over 13 amino acids. The CDR3 DNA follows: TGTGCCAGCAGCTTAAGGTTGAGGGAGACCCAGTACTTC. Its protein is CASSLRLRETQYF.

This sequence joins TRBV15 and TRBJ1-1; the D is unclear. V shed 5 bases and J shed 1 base, with 17 bases lying between them. This CDR3 is 16 amino acids long. Germline loops: CDR1 LNHNV, CDR2 YYDKDF (reference sequence). The CDR3 protein is CATSPREGGSNTEAFF. The CDR3 nucleotides are TGTGCCACCAGCCCAAGGGAGGGAGGGTCGAACACTGAAGCTTTCTTT.

This clone was detected a few times. The same CDR3 is also encoded by other DNA sequences in this sample. J is TRBJ2-5 and V is TRBV9; D might be TRBD1 (6 bases). This CDR3 is 14 amino acids long. The V gene lost 0 bases and the J gene lost 5 bases, with 11 bases spanning the gap. Germline assignment: CDR1 SGDLS and CDR2 YYNGEE. The CDR3 nucleotides read TGTGCCAGCAGCGTAGGGCAGGGGCAGGAGACCCAGTACTTC. Residues: CASSVGQGQETQYF.

The rearrangement links TRBV18 to TRBJ2-2, with TRBD2 matching 7 bases. V lost 6 bases and J lost 1; bases outside the gene matches: 5. The length of the CDR3 is 15 residues. The germline V gene encodes CDR1 KGHSH and CDR2 LQKENI. The CDR3 here is CASSTLAENTGELFF. Written as DNA, the CDR3 is TGTGCCAGCTCGACCCTAGCGGAGAACACCGGGGAGCTGTTTTTT.

The rearrangement joins TRBV23-1 to TRBJ2-7; possible D gene TRBD2, 5 bases. TRBV23-1 counts as an open reading frame of uncertain function. The CDR3 sequence is 14 residues long. Trimming stripped 0 bases from V and 1 base from J, with 7 bases between. CDR3 residues: CASSQSEESYEQYF. The CDR3 coding sequence is TGCGCCAGCAGTCAATCGGAGGAGTCCTACGAGCAGTACTTC.

J is TRBJ2-2 and V is TRBV5-8; D is possibly TRBD2 (5 bases). In germline, CDR1 is SGHTS, CDR2 YDEGEE. The CDR3 covers 15 residues. Trimming cost V 0 bases and J 5 bases, with 11 bases left between them. The CDR3 protein is CASSLEPRGTGELFF. The CDR3, as DNA: TGTGCCAGCAGCTTGGAACCGCGAGGGACCGGGGAGCTGTTTTTT.

DNA for the CDR3: TGTGCCAGTAGTATGGCAGGGGGTTATAATTCACCCCTCCACTTT. Residues: CASSMAGGYNSPLHF. V and J are TRBV19 and TRBJ1-6; TRBD1 aligns across 7 bases. Germline CDR1 LNHDA, CDR2 SQIVND (reference sequence). The CDR3 has 15 amino acids. Trimming at V came to 3 bases and at J to 4 bases, leaving 3 bases not matched to a gene.